This T cell receptor (beta chain) was observed in a study of blood T cell repertoires in COVID-19. Study overall: Samples representing acute and convalescent COVID-19 were sourced from the United States, Italy and Spain. Nucleic acid was either cDNA or gDNA, and it came from T cells, B-cell-depleted T cells, or PBMCs.

Original methodology: Amplification of reference gene primers provided the estimated nucleated cell counts. TCRdb keeps only in-frame clones here, not all; method: immunoSEQ multiplex PCR. That table supplies the V and J calls and clone size; D and trimming were determined from the DNA. The sample records about 230,000 clones, over 70% being singletons. Sequencing was carried out using peripheral blood. This clonotype was obtained from a middle-aged man with acute or convalescent COVID-19.

DNA of the CDR3: TGTGCCAGCAGCTCCCAACAGGGGACGAACACTGAAGCTTTCTTT. Protein product: CASSSQQGTNTEAFF. The chain carries TRBV7-9 and TRBJ1-1, with TRBD1 identical over 7 bases. The CDR3 consists of 15 residues. Germline V CDR1 and CDR2: SEHNR, FQNEAQ (reference sequence). Trimming at V came to 4 bases and at J to 1 base, leaving 6 bases not matched to a gene. Variable domain in full (rest from reference TRBV7-9 and TRBJ1-1): DTGVSQNPRHKITKRGQNVTFRCDPISEHNRLYWYRQTLGQGPEFLTYFQNEAQLEKSRLLSDRFSAERPKGSFSTLEIQRTEQGDSAMYLCASSSQQGTNTEAFFGQGTRLTVV.